What follows is one TCR beta chain and its context. Its antigen is still unknown. The data are from a study of T cells in Graves' hyperthyroidism and ophthalmopathy. Study findings and constraints: In the analysis, a 13 V-J model separated ophthalmopathy from stable hyperthyroidism.

Any patient presenting with uncontrolled infection, other autoimmune disease, pregnancy or lactation was left out. It was RNA transcripts that yielded the amplified TCR beta CDR3 regions. TCR CDR3 underwent first-round RT-PCR with the HTBI primer set. MiXCR was run by TCRdb on the multiplex PCR reads, yielding one entry per CDR3 protein. This table has roughly 200,000 distinct CDR3 sequences, roughly a sixth appearing once. The specimen sequenced was blood. This sequence was found in a woman between 45 and 65 years old with Graves' hyperthyroidism.

For the CDR3, the DNA is TGCGCCAGCAGCCAAGTTGCGCGGGAGAATTTGTTCTACAATGAGCAGTTCTTC. Its protein is CASSQVARENLFYNEQFF. V is TRBV4-1 and J is TRBJ2-1; 7 bases are a match to TRBD2. This CDR3 region has 18 residues. With 1 base clipped from V and 3 bases from J, the junction kept 12 bases outside the gene matches. Germline V gene sequence: CDR1 MGHRA, CDR2 YSYEKL.